Listed below are T cell receptor beta chains from one sample, sequenced in a study of identical twins. TCRdb independently ran MiXCR on the 5' RACE reads; one entry per CDR3 protein. This sample has 1.5 million to 2 million distinct CDR3 sequences, with around 33% found just once. Sequenced material: cord blood. The source is a newborn girl in good health. CDR3s include the opening cysteine and the closing phenylalanine or tryptophan. The D gene is left open where the match is weak. A row's size may be missing; if present it is once, few, many or a size class.

D,V,J,size,DNA,CDR3
TRBD2,TRBV20-1,TRBJ2-1,few,TGCAGTGCCGATGGACTAGCGGGGGGGAATGAGCAGTTCTTC,CSADGLAGGNEQFF
.,TRBV15,TRBJ2-3,few,TGTGCCACCAGCAGAGATCTTGGGAGGCCTAGCACAGATACGCAGTATTTT,CATSRDLGRPSTDTQYF
.,TRBV28,TRBJ1-1,.,TGTGCCAGCAGTTTCGGGATTGGTTATGAAGCTTTCTTT,CASSFGIGYEAFF
.,TRBV28,TRBJ2-1,.,TGTGCCAGCAGTTTTGACAGGCAATACAATGAGCAGTTCTTC,CASSFDRQYNEQFF
.,TRBV5-1,TRBJ2-7,.,TGCGCCAGCAGCTCCCAGGGACACCTCTCCTACGAGCAGTACTTC,CASSSQGHLSYEQYF
.,TRBV7-9,TRBJ1-2,few,TGTGCCAGCAGCCATCCAAGGCGTGATGGCTTCACCTTC,CASSHPRRDGFTF
.,TRBV28,TRBJ2-7,many,TGTGCCAGCAGTCCCTACCCTGACAACTCCTACGAGCAGTACTTC,CASSPYPDNSYEQYF
.,TRBV10-3,TRBJ2-7,.,TGTGCCATCAGAATGGACAGCAACTACGAGCAGTACTTC,CAIRMDSNYEQYF
TRBD2,TRBV5-1,TRBJ2-2,.,TGCGCCAGCAGCTTGGCCATAGGTGCGGGGGTCACCGGGGAGCTGTTTTTT,CASSLAIGAGVTGELFF
.,TRBV27,TRBJ1-5,few,TGTGCCAGCAGTTTGCAGACGACGGATCAGCCCCAGCATTTT,CASSLQTTDQPQHF
.,TRBV24-1,TRBJ2-5,few,TGTGCCACCAGTGCTCGAGGGCAGGGAGAGACCCAGTACTTC,CATSARGQGETQYF
TRBD1,TRBV5-4,TRBJ2-7,.,TGTGCCAGCAGCCCGGGGCCCGGGACAGGGTCCTACGAGCAGTACTTC,CASSPGPGTGSYEQYF
.,TRBV20-1,TRBJ2-7,.,TGCAGTGCTTGGGACAAGGGCTACGAGCAGTACTTC,CSAWDKGYEQYF
TRBD1,TRBV7-6,TRBJ2-1,few,TGTGCCAGCAGCTCGGGACAGGGGAGGAAGCAGTTCTTC,CASSSGQGRKQFF
TRBD1,TRBV20-1,TRBJ1-2,many,TGCAGTGCTAGAGTCGAGGACAGGCACTATGGCTACACCTTC,CSARVEDRHYGYTF
TRBD2,TRBV12-3/TRBV12-4,TRBJ2-1,.,TGTGCCAGCACCAACTCCGGGACTAGCCGTGAGCAGTTCTTC,CASTNSGTSREQFF
TRBD1,TRBV6-5,TRBJ2-5,.,TGTGTCAGCAGAGCCTACGACAGGGTTGGTGAGCAGTACTTC,CVSRAYDRVGEQYF
.,TRBV5-1,TRBJ1-1,many,TGTGCCAGCAGTTTGAGGGGGGGTGGCACTGAAGCTTTCTTT,CASSLRGGGTEAFF
TRBD1,TRBV30,TRBJ2-6,once,TGTGCCTGGAGTGTAACAGGACAGGGTCCCTCTGGGGCCAACGTCCTGACTTTC,CAWSVTGQGPSGANVLTF
.,TRBV20-1,TRBJ2-1,many,TGCAGTGCTAGAGTTAATGAGCAGTTCTTC,CSARVNEQFF
TRBD2,TRBV7-2,TRBJ2-1,few,TGTGCCAGCAGCTTTTTAGGGAGCTTCGGGAGGGGGAATGAGCAGTTCTTC,CASSFLGSFGRGNEQFF
.,TRBV7-8,TRBJ2-5,.,TGTGCCAGCAGCTCCCTCCCTAGCGGAGGGGACAATGAGCAGTACTTC,CASSSLPSGGDNEQYF
TRBD1,TRBV12-3/TRBV12-4,TRBJ2-3,.,TGTGCCAGCAGTTTAGGGGCCGGGACAGCCCGCGCAGATACGCAGTATTTT,CASSLGAGTARADTQYF
TRBD2,TRBV28,TRBJ2-3,.,TGTGCCAGCAGCTCTCCTCGGACTAGCGGGAGTGCAGATACGCAGTATTTT,CASSSPRTSGSADTQYF
.,TRBV20-1,TRBJ2-3,.,TGCAGTGCTAGTGGGGCCCTACTTACGCAGTATTTT,CSASGALLTQYF
TRBD2,TRBV9,TRBJ2-1,.,TGTGCCAGCAGCGTAGGCATTAGCGGGAGGGCCAATGAGCAGTTCTTC,CASSVGISGRANEQFF
TRBD2,TRBV29-1,TRBJ2-3,.,TGCAGCGTTGCGCCTTTGGGGCCCGGGACTAGCGGAGGGGATACGCAGTATTTT,CSVAPLGPGTSGGDTQYF
TRBD1,TRBV27,TRBJ2-7,.,TGTGCCAGCAGTTCCCGGGACAGGGGCTTCGACGAGCAGTACTTC,CASSSRDRGFDEQYF
TRBD2,TRBV9,TRBJ2-7,.,TGTGCCAGCAGCGTAGCTACAGGAACTAGCGGCTCCTACAATGAGCAGTACTTC,CASSVATGTSGSYNEQYF
TRBD2,TRBV2,TRBJ2-1,few,TGTGCCACCCACCTAGCGGGAGTCCGCACCTCCTACAATGAGCAGTTCTTC,CATHLAGVRTSYNEQFF
TRBD2,TRBV12-3/TRBV12-4,TRBJ2-7,.,TGTGCCAGCAGTTTGCGGGGGGGGCCCGAGCAGTACTTC,CASSLRGGPEQYF
.,TRBV10-3,TRBJ2-5,few,TGTGCCACCGGCAACGGGGGTACGGAGACCCAGTACTTC,CATGNGGTETQYF
.,TRBV10-3,TRBJ2-6,.,TGTGCCATCAGTGAGAGAGGGCCGACCCTTCTCTCTGGGGCCAACGTCCTGACTTTC,CAISERGPTLLSGANVLTF
.,TRBV29-1,TRBJ2-7,.,TGCAGCGTAAACTCCAGGTTCTCCTACGAGCAGTACTTC,CSVNSRFSYEQYF
TRBD2,TRBV4-2,TRBJ2-7,once,TGTGCCAGCAGCGCTAGCGGGGACTCCTACAATGAGCAGTACTTC,CASSASGDSYNEQYF
.,TRBV2,TRBJ2-7,.,TGTGCCAGCAGGGGGGGCCTCTACGAGCAGTACTTC,CASRGGLYEQYF
.,TRBV20-1,TRBJ1-1,.,TGCAGTGCTAGAGGCGGGGCATTGAACACTGAAGCTTTCTTT,CSARGGALNTEAFF
.,TRBV15,TRBJ2-5,.,TGTGCCACCAGCGTAAGACTAGGTCAAGAGACCCAGTACTTC,CATSVRLGQETQYF
.,TRBV29-1,TRBJ2-3,many,TGCAGCGTTGTACCCATTAGCACAGATACGCAGTATTTT,CSVVPISTDTQYF
.,TRBV3-1,TRBJ1-2,.,TGTGCCAGCAGCCAATGGAACAGGAACTATGGCTACACCTTC,CASSQWNRNYGYTF
.,TRBV7-9,TRBJ1-2,few,TGTGCCAGCAGCTTAAGTTGTGGCTACACCTTC,CASSLSCGYTF
.,TRBV28,TRBJ2-1,.,TGTGCCAGCAGCCCTGTGCGGGGATCCTCCTACAATGAGCAGTTCTTC,CASSPVRGSSYNEQFF